This entry lists 8 T cell receptor beta chains sequenced from one sample in a study of a mutant IDH1 vaccine in newly diagnosed glioma. Their recognized antigens are unknown. As for time point: week 35, safety follow-up. Doses of 300 ug of mutant IDH1 20-mer peptide were given with topical imiquimod. Sequenced by immunoSEQ multiplex PCR; TCRdb stores in-frame clones only, minus some. The sample records fewer than 70,000 clones, around 87% being singletons. Source: PBMCs, taken from a glioma patient whose treatment included an IDH1 peptide vaccine. The receptor set was obtained from a man aged 30 to 39 with glioma.

The chain combines TRBV5-8 with TRBJ1-1; D perhaps matches TRBD1 (5 bases). V lost 6 bases to trimming and J lost 1 base, with 13 bases between them. CDR1 and CDR2 from the germline V gene are SGHTS and YDEGEE. This CDR3 spans 14 amino acids. CDR3: CASNPGDGNTEAFF. The CDR3 region has the DNA TGTGCCAGCAACCCGGGGGACGGGAACACTGAAGCTTTCTTT.

The rearrangement links TRBV7-9 to TRBJ2-3, with TRBD2 identical over 14 bases. Per the germline V gene, CDR1 is SEHNR and CDR2 is FQNEAQ (reference sequence). The CDR3 contains 15 residues. Unmatched junction bases numbered 3, after V lost 5 bases and J lost 5 bases. The CDR3 coding sequence is TGTGCCAGCAGCCGACTAGCGGGGGGGCGAGATACGCAGTATTTT. Amino acids: CASSRLAGGRDTQYF.

The rearrangement joins TRBV5-8 to TRBJ2-5; D unresolved. Germline values: CDR1 SGHTS, CDR2 YDEGEE. V shed 4 bases and J shed 5 bases, with 12 bases lying between them. The CDR3 has 13 amino acids. The CDR3 reads CASSPTLGETQYF. The CDR3 nucleotides are TGTGCCAGCAGCCCGACCTTAGGGGAGACCCAGTACTTC.

The J gene is TRBJ2-6, the V gene TRBV29-1; D is possibly TRBD1 or TRBD2 (5 bases each). Germline V gene sequence: CDR1 SQVTM, CDR2 ANQGSEA. Trimming took off 4 bases at V and 3 bases at J, with 7 bases between the two ends. This CDR3 is 13 amino acids long. In DNA, the CDR3 is TGCAGCGTTGGAGGGGTTGGGGCCAACGTCCTGACTTTC. As protein: CSVGGVGANVLTF.

The chain recombines TRBV6-4 with TRBJ2-7; the D is unclear. The CDR3 has 15 residues. V dropped 0 bases and J dropped 2 bases, with 11 bases sitting between them. Germline V lookup: CDR1 MRHNA, CDR2 SNTAGT. The CDR3 DNA reads as TGTGCCAGCAGTGACTCGTTATCTCCTCCCTACGAGCAGTACTTC. It yields the protein CASSDSLSPPYEQYF.

The rearrangement joins TRBV7-7 to TRBJ2-2; TRBD1 matches 9 bases. V was pared by 5 bases and J by 3 bases, with 4 bases of the junction left unmatched. Germline values: CDR1 SSHAT, CDR2 FNYEAQ (reference sequence). This CDR3 contains 15 residues. The CDR3 DNA is TGTGCCAGCAGCCATCGGGACAGGGACACCGGGGAGCTGTTTTTT. Protein sequence: CASSHRDRDTGELFF.

CDR3 DNA sequence: TGTGCCAGCAGCCAAAAGTCCGGGAAGAACATTCAGTACTTC. Translation: CASSQKSGKNIQYF. The chain couples TRBV11-2 to TRBJ2-4; a possible D gene is TRBD2 (5 bases). In germline, CDR1 is SGHAT, CDR2 FQNNGV. CDR3 length: 14 amino acids. V was cut by 5 bases and J by 7 bases, with 15 bases left in between.

This clone appeared a single time. J is TRBJ1-2 and V is TRBV11-2; unclear D gene. This CDR3 spans 15 amino acids. Trimming pared 1 base from V and 4 bases from J, leaving 13 bases between. The V gene's germline CDR1 is SGHAT and CDR2 FQNNGV. The CDR3 is CASSLANFPLYGYTF. CDR3 DNA: TGTGCCAGCAGCTTAGCTAATTTCCCCCTCTATGGCTACACCTTC. Based on the CDR3 plus reference TRBV11-2 and TRBJ1-2, the full variable domain is EAGVAQSPRYKIIEKRQSVAFWCNPISGHATLYWYQQILGQGPKLLIQFQNNGVVDDSQLPKDRFSAERLKGVDSTLKIQPAKLEDSAVYLCASSLANFPLYGYTFGSGTRLTVV.